This TCR beta chain emerged from a study of OX40 agonist ivuxolimab in advanced cancers. Study as a whole: From roughly 23 to 85 years was the age range, with a mean of approximately 58 years, and about 78% were male. Notes on the study in general: At 0.1 to 3.0 mg/kg, CD4+ and CD8+ blood T cells expanded clonally by week 6. The expanded peripheral T cells' antigen specificity was not determined.

Turning to this clone: The target antigen is unknown.

Germline V gene sequence: CDR1 SGHVS, CDR2 FQNEAQ. V lost 0 bases, J lost 9 bases, and 11 bases stayed unmatched. This CDR3 has 16 amino acids. Any history of autoimmune disease or systemic immunosuppression disqualified patients. Only in-frame clones appear in the TCRdb table, and some are missing; sequencing was by immunoSEQ multiplex PCR. The sample holds 50,000 to 75,000 clones, around 86% seen once. The chain links TRBV7-8 to TRBJ2-1; 7 positions match TRBD2. The starting material was CD4+ or CD8+ T cells sorted from blood, obtained in a trial of the OX40 agonist ivuxolimab. This sequence was found in an adult with an advanced solid tumor such as melanoma, head and neck, liver or kidney cancer. The CDR3 loop reads CASSLAGTTDGVEQFF. Here the CDR3 DNA reads TGTGCCAGCAGCTTAGCCGGGACTACGGACGGGGTTGAGCAGTTCTTC.